This section outlines one T cell receptor (beta chain) sequence together with its context. The entry originates in a study of beta chain features in type 1 diabetes. The sequenced template was cDNA made from the entire isolated RNA. Here immunoSEQ multiplex PCR was the method, and the copy in TCRdb shows in-frame clones only, minus some. Here the sample spans 400,000 to 600,000 clones, 30% being singletons. The material sequenced was naive CD4+ T cells from blood. This clonotype was sampled from a man between 18 and 35 years old in good health.

The CDR3 spells CASSMSYNEQFF. The CDR3 DNA follows: TGCGCCAGCAGCATGTCCTACAATGAGCAGTTCTTC. The chain is built from TRBV5-1 and TRBJ2-1; D unresolved. There are 12 residues in the CDR3. V was trimmed by 4 bases and J by 1 base, leaving 3 bases between them. Germline V gives CDR1 SGHRS, CDR2 YFSETQ.